This TCR beta chain was obtained from a study of T cell responses to AZD1222 COVID-19 vaccine. The study, taken as a whole, reports: Unmutated variant regions reportedly attract nearly half of all spike-specific TCRs.

The V gene's germline CDR1 is LGHDT and CDR2 YNNKEL (reference sequence). Trimming stripped 1 base from V and 0 bases from J, with 13 bases between. The CDR3 extends over 16 amino acids. Method: immunoSEQ multiplex PCR; TCRdb's copy keeps in-frame clones and lacks some. This repertoire shows fewer than 150,000 clones, approximately 85% found once; its top ten account for around 6.2%. This clone has only a few counts. Its antigen is unidentified. J is TRBJ2-7 and V is TRBV3-1 (or the pseudogene TRBV3-2); D remains unclear. This specimen consisted of peripheral blood, obtained on day 0 of AZD1222 vaccination. The TCR sequence derives from an adult in good health. The CDR3: CASSQGAPKNSYEQYF. CDR3 DNA: TGTGCCAGCAGCCAAGGGGCCCCCAAAAACTCCTACGAGCAGTACTTC.